This T cell receptor (beta chain) was sequenced for a study of technical replicates of blood from a handful of donors. Sequencing used immunoSEQ multiplex PCR; TCRdb keeps in-frame clones, though not all of them. Here the sample spans around 63,000 clones, 98% being singletons. V dropped 0 bases and J dropped 7 bases, with 16 bases sitting between them. The CDR3 has 15 amino acids. Germline V gives CDR1 SGHDT, CDR2 YYEEEE. J is TRBJ1-1 and V is TRBV5-6, with D unclear. The sequence was obtained from a human donor in good health. Sequences were obtained from T cells isolated from PBMCs. The CDR3, as DNA: TGTGCCAGCAGCTTGGAGGACTCCCCACGCTATGAAGCTTTCTTT. It encodes CASSLEDSPRYEAFF.